Presented here are 5 T cell receptor beta chains from one specimen sequenced in a study of T cells expressing NK-cell markers. From its re-call of the 5' RACE reads, TCRdb lists each CDR3 protein once, without DNA. The listing records about 380,000 distinct CDR3 sequences. Sequencing input: blood T cells: a sorted CD56 or NKG2C T cell subset, CD4+ or CD8+ T cells, or bulk PBMC T cells (not recorded which). These receptor sequences come from a man aged 18 to 70 in good health.

The chain links TRBV12-3 or TRBV12-4 to TRBJ2-2; TCRdb outputs TRBD2, but without DNA this stays unchecked. The CDR3 extends over 15 amino acids. The chain's CDR3 is CASLLGGLGSGELFF.

The V gene is TRBV6-1, the J gene TRBJ2-7; TCRdb gives TRBD1 as the D gene, but with no DNA this cannot be confirmed. The CDR3 totals 14 residues. From germline, CDR1 is MNHNS and CDR2 SASEGT. CDR3 region: CASRRDSQFYEQYF.

This chain joins TRBV5-1 and TRBJ2-1; with no DNA, the TCRdb D assignment of TRBD1 cannot be verified. The germline V gene encodes CDR1 SGHRS and CDR2 YFSETQ. CDR3 size: 14 residues. CDR3: CASSQRGIYNEQFF.

This chain connects TRBV5-1 to TRBJ2-4; the TCRdb call, TRBD1, lacks DNA for checking. Germline CDR1 is SGHRS and CDR2 is YFSETQ. The CDR3 loop spans 15 amino acids. CDR3 loop: CASSLGTGGANIQYF.

The chain joins TRBV15 to TRBJ2-5; the TCRdb call, TRBD1, lacks DNA for checking. The germline V gene encodes CDR1 LNHNV and CDR2 YYDKDF (reference sequence). The CDR3 runs 16 residues. CDR3 protein: CATSRPTWTAQETQYF.